These T cell receptor beta chains were read from a single sample in a study of identical twins. Each CDR3 protein is one row after TCRdb ran MiXCR on the 5' RACE reads. The table includes about 890,000 distinct CDR3 sequences, over 9% detected once. These same data were also listed under a study on yellow fever vaccine responses in identical twins.

The material sequenced was PBMCs. Source of these receptors: a woman between 18 and 30 years old in good health. CDR3s include the opening cysteine and the closing phenylalanine or tryptophan. The D gene is left open where the match is weak. Some rows have no size entry. The others give once, few or many, or a class for an expanded clone.

>TRBJ1-1|NA|TRBV2|NA
TGTGCCAGCAGTGAACAGCTCATGAACACTGAAGCTTTCTTT
CASSEQLMNTEAFF
>TRBJ1-2|NA|TRBV10-2|many
TGCGCCAGCAGTGAGGCCGGGACATCCGATCTGACCCTCTTC
CASSEAGTSDLTLF
>TRBJ1-1|NA|TRBV3-1|NA
TGTGCCAGCAGCCATAACCAGGGTTCTTCTGAAGCTTTCTTT
CASSHNQGSSEAFF
>TRBJ2-1|NA|TRBV11-1|NA
TGTGCCAGCAGCCCGGGTGAGGTGCAGTTCTTC
CASSPGEVQFF
>TRBJ2-2|TRBD1|TRBV12-3/TRBV12-4|NA
TGTGCCAGCAGTTTACCGGGACAGCTAACCTCGAACACCGGGGAGCTGTTTTTT
CASSLPGQLTSNTGELFF
>TRBJ1-2|NA|TRBV15|many
TGTGCCACCAGCAGAGATAGACCCGTTGGGTGGTCTAGCGGCTACACCTTC
CATSRDRPVGWSSGYTF
>TRBJ2-2|TRBD2|TRBV20-1|many
TGCAGCGGGGGGTCGTACACCGGGGAGCTGTTTTTT
CSGGSYTGELFF
>TRBJ2-2|TRBD1|TRBV5-1|NA
TGCGCCAGCAGCTCCCGGACAGGGGGGAGCACCGGGGAGCTGTTTTTT
CASSSRTGGSTGELFF
>TRBJ2-3|TRBD2|TRBV7-8|few
TGTGCCAGCAGCCCCATAAGCGGGGGGGCGTCAGATACGCAGTATTTT
CASSPISGGASDTQYF
>TRBJ1-6|NA|TRBV9|few
TGTGCCAGCAGTGCCGGGACTGAAGGATCACCCCTCCACTTT
CASSAGTEGSPLHF
>TRBJ2-3|NA|TRBV7-9|few
TGTGCCAGCAGAGGAATACCGGGAGCTACAGATACGCAGTATTTT
CASRGIPGATDTQYF
>TRBJ2-1|TRBD2|TRBV10-2|NA
TGCGCCAGCAGGGAGGGGACTAGCGGGAAGATCCCGAAAAGGCAGTTCTTC
CASREGTSGKIPKRQFF
>TRBJ1-1|NA|TRBV5-1|NA
TGCGCCAGCAGCCTCGTGACGGGGGGGAACACTGAAGCTTTCTTT
CASSLVTGGNTEAFF
>TRBJ2-3|NA|TRBV12-3/TRBV12-4|NA
TGTGCCAGCAGTTTTGGATCAGGGAGTTCGGATACGCAGTATTTT
CASSFGSGSSDTQYF
>TRBJ2-2|TRBD2|TRBV6-5|NA
TGTGCCAGCAGTTACCCGGGGGGGGGGCAGGACACCGGGGAGCTGTTTTTT
CASSYPGGGQDTGELFF
>TRBJ1-6|NA|TRBV28|NA
TGTGCCAGCAGTTTTTACAGGAATAATTCACCCCTCCACTTT
CASSFYRNNSPLHF
>TRBJ1-1|NA|TRBV20-1|few
TGCAGTGCTAGAGATTCCGCGGCATCGAACACTGAAGCTTTCTTT
CSARDSAASNTEAFF
>TRBJ2-2|NA|TRBV14|NA
TGTGCCAGCAGCCAAGTCGTACTCACCGGGGAGCTGTTTTTT
CASSQVVLTGELFF
>TRBJ2-2|TRBD1|TRBV10-3|NA
TGTGCCATCAGTGGAAATGACAGGGACACCGGGGAGCTGTTTTTT
CAISGNDRDTGELFF
>TRBJ1-1|TRBD1|TRBV6-2/TRBV6-3|few
TGTGCCAGCAGTCAGGACAGGGTGAAAGCTTTCTTT
CASSQDRVKAFF
>TRBJ1-5|NA|TRBV28|few
TGTGCCAGCGGATCGGAGACAGGTTATAGCAATCAGCCCCAGCATTTT
CASGSETGYSNQPQHF
>TRBJ2-1|TRBD1|TRBV6-2/TRBV6-3|NA
TGTGCCAGCAGTATATCCGGGACAGGGGGCAAAAATGAGCAGTTCTTC
CASSISGTGGKNEQFF
>TRBJ1-1|TRBD1|TRBV3-1|NA
TGTGCCAGCAGCCAAGGCGACAGGGGCTTTGGGAACACTGAAGCTTTCTTT
CASSQGDRGFGNTEAFF
>TRBJ2-2|NA|TRBV14|few
TGTGCCAGCAGCCCCCCGCCGGGGACCGGGGAGCTGTTTTTT
CASSPPPGTGELFF
>TRBJ2-3|NA|TRBV28|NA
TGTGCCAGCACCGAGGGGCGGTCGGGGACAGATACGCAGTATTTT
CASTEGRSGTDTQYF
>TRBJ2-2|TRBD1|TRBV10-3|few
TGTGCCATCAGTGACAGGGGGCGCGACACCGGGGAGCTGTTTTTT
CAISDRGRDTGELFF
>TRBJ1-6|TRBD1|TRBV19|many
TGTGCCAGTAGCCAGACAGGGGTTGATTATTCACCCCTCCACTTT
CASSQTGVDYSPLHF
>TRBJ1-1|TRBD1|TRBV29-1|once
TGCAGCGCCGACCGGGACAGAGTGAACACTGAAGCTTTCTTT
CSADRDRVNTEAFF
>TRBJ2-2|NA|TRBV27|few
TGTGCCAGCAGTGGATCGGGGTCCATTAGGGGCGGGGAGCTGTTTTTT
CASSGSGSIRGGELFF
>TRBJ2-7|TRBD2|TRBV5-1|NA
TGCGCCAGCAGCTTCAGCGGGACCTACTACGAGCAGTACTTC
CASSFSGTYYEQYF
>TRBJ2-2|NA|TRBV5-1|NA
TGCGCCAGCAGCTGGGGGGCCCGCGGGGAGCTGTTTTTT
CASSWGARGELFF
>TRBJ2-7|TRBD1|TRBV7-9|few
TGTGCCAGCAGCTCGGCCCGACAGGGGGCCACCTACGAGCAGTACTTC
CASSSARQGATYEQYF
>TRBJ1-5|NA|TRBV15|few
TGTGCCACCAGCAGGGGGGACCAAGGGGGTCAGCCCCAGCATTTT
CATSRGDQGGQPQHF
>TRBJ1-6|NA|TRBV6-5|few
TGTGCCAGCAGTTACTCCCTACAGCCGGCGACGTGGGGTTCACCCCTCCACTTT
CASSYSLQPATWGSPLHF
>TRBJ2-5|NA|TRBV29-1|NA
TGCAGCGTTGGGGGGGTTGGAGAGACCCAGTACTTC
CSVGGVGETQYF
>TRBJ1-2|NA|TRBV4-2|NA
TGTGCCAGCAGCCAAGAAGGGCTCCTCGGATATGGCTACACCTTC
CASSQEGLLGYGYTF
>TRBJ2-1|NA|TRBV6-1|NA
TGTGCCAGCAGACCAAGGGGGTCCCTGTATGAGCAGTTCTTC
CASRPRGSLYEQFF
>TRBJ2-1|TRBD1|TRBV7-9|NA
TGTGCCAGCAGTCGACAGGGAAGTATCTACGATGAGCAGTTCTTC
CASSRQGSIYDEQFF
>TRBJ2-1|NA|TRBV5-1|many
TGCGCCAGCAGCCCGGGTACCGTAACCGATGAGCAGTTCTTC
CASSPGTVTDEQFF
>TRBJ2-1|NA|TRBV20-1|NA
TGCAGTGCTAACATAGTAAGTGAGCAGTTCTTC
CSANIVSEQFF
>TRBJ2-1|TRBD2|TRBV12-3/TRBV12-4|many
TGTGCCAGCAGTACTAGCGGGGGGGCGTGGAATGAGCAGTTCTTC
CASSTSGGAWNEQFF
>TRBJ2-1|TRBD2|TRBV12-3/TRBV12-4|few
TGTGCCAGCAGGACGGGACTAGCGGGGGGGCAGCAGTTCTTC
CASRTGLAGGQQFF
>TRBJ2-7|TRBD2|TRBV12-3/TRBV12-4|few
TGTGCCAGCAGTTTAGCCCCCCTAGCGGGAGGGGATGAGCAGTACTTC
CASSLAPLAGGDEQYF
>TRBJ1-1|NA|TRBV6-5|many
TGTGCCAGCAGAACTCGACACTCGGGCACTGAAGCTTTCTTT
CASRTRHSGTEAFF
>TRBJ1-6|TRBD1|TRBV11-3|many
TGTGCCAGCAACCCAACCGGGACAGATAATTCACCCCTCCACTTT
CASNPTGTDNSPLHF
>TRBJ2-1|TRBD2|TRBV20-1|many
TGCAGTGCTAGAGGGGGTTCGGGAGGTGCGGGAGCCTACAATGAGCAGTTCTTC
CSARGGSGGAGAYNEQFF
>TRBJ2-3|TRBD2|TRBV7-9|many
TGTGCCAGCAGCTTAGCGGGCGGGGGGCCCACAGATACGCAGTATTTT
CASSLAGGGPTDTQYF
>TRBJ2-7|TRBD2|TRBV14|many
TGTGCCAGCAGGCCCGGGACTACATACGAGCAGTACTTC
CASRPGTTYEQYF
>TRBJ1-6|TRBD1|TRBV18|few
TGTGCCAGCTCACCAGGGACAGGGCGGAATTCACCCCTCCACTTT
CASSPGTGRNSPLHF
>TRBJ2-5|NA|TRBV7-2|NA
TGTGCCAGCAGCTTACGGGCCGACAGAGAGACCCAGTACTTC
CASSLRADRETQYF
>TRBJ1-1|NA|TRBV7-9|NA
TGTGCCAGCAGCTTTGACTACAGGATCATGAACACTGAAGCTTTCTTT
CASSFDYRIMNTEAFF
>TRBJ1-1|NA|TRBV5-1|many
TGCGCCAGTAGAGACCGGACCACTGAAGCTTTCTTT
CASRDRTTEAFF
>TRBJ2-5|NA|TRBV5-1|many
TGCGCCAGCAGCTTTGCCCGGTACCAAGAGACCCAGTACTTC
CASSFARYQETQYF
>TRBJ2-3|NA|TRBV5-1|NA
TGCGCCAGCGCCCCAGGGGAGTTCTCAGATACGCAGTATTTT
CASAPGEFSDTQYF
>TRBJ1-2|TRBD1|TRBV4-2|NA
TGTGCCAGCAGCCCACAGGGGGCAGACTATGGCTACACCTTC
CASSPQGADYGYTF
>TRBJ2-1|NA|TRBV13|NA
TGTGCCAACAGCACCCCGGGTAGCTCCTACAATGAGCAGTTCTTC
CANSTPGSSYNEQFF
>TRBJ1-5|NA|TRBV12-3/TRBV12-4|few
TGTGCCAGCAGTTTGGGCGTAATTCAGCCCCAGCATTTT
CASSLGVIQPQHF
>TRBJ2-7|TRBD1|TRBV2|few
TGTGCCAGCAGAGACACAGGGACAGCTGGTGGGTACGAGCAGTACTTC
CASRDTGTAGGYEQYF
>TRBJ2-1|NA|TRBV28|many
TGTGCCAGCACCAAAGGGGGGCAGGGGAGCTCCTACAATGAGCAGTTCTTC
CASTKGGQGSSYNEQFF